This TCR beta chain was recorded in a study of cytomegalovirus exposure and HLA in healthy donors. Germline CDR1 reads LNHDA; CDR2 reads SQIVND (reference sequence). Deletions cut 4 bases from V and 5 bases from J, with 11 bases between. The CDR3 spans 14 residues. Comments on this clone: Its specificity is unknown.

Findings and caveats of the study: Whilst most TCR sequences proved rare, a subset of public TCRs occurred across many donors.

TCRdb keeps only in-frame clones here, not all; method: immunoSEQ multiplex PCR. The data contain some 70,000 clones, around four fifths of them singletons. The chain combines TRBV19 with TRBJ2-2, with a possible D match to TRBD2 (6 bases). This TCR was sampled from a young man in good health and CMV-seronegative. The sample consisted of PBMCs. The CDR3 loop is CASSTLRETGELFF. Written as DNA, the CDR3 is TGTGCCAGTAGTACGCTACGGGAGACCGGGGAGCTGTTTTTT.